This T cell receptor (beta chain) was retrieved from a study of response to subunit inactivated influenza vaccine. Study-level results: After each seasonal influenza vaccination, few new T cells are recruited, the authors suggested.

TCRdb reanalysed the RT-PCR reads using MiXCR and keeps one entry per CDR3 protein. The data contain around 580,000 distinct CDR3 sequences, about 10% of them singletons. This clonotype was seen ten or more times. The antigen is unknown. Relative to the germline gene, one junction end is altered; a read error may explain this. The germline gives CDR1 LGHNA, CDR2 YSLEER. CDR3 length equals 13 residues. The rearrangement uses TRBV4-3 and TRBJ2-1; possibly TRBD1 for D (5 bases). The starting material was PBMCs from blood, obtained on the day of vaccination. The sequence was collected from a man aged 45-65 years who received an inactivated influenza vaccine. The CDR3 spells CASSQGSYNEQFF. Here the CDR3 DNA reads TGTGCCAGCAGTCAGGGTTCGTACAATGAGCAGTTCTTC.